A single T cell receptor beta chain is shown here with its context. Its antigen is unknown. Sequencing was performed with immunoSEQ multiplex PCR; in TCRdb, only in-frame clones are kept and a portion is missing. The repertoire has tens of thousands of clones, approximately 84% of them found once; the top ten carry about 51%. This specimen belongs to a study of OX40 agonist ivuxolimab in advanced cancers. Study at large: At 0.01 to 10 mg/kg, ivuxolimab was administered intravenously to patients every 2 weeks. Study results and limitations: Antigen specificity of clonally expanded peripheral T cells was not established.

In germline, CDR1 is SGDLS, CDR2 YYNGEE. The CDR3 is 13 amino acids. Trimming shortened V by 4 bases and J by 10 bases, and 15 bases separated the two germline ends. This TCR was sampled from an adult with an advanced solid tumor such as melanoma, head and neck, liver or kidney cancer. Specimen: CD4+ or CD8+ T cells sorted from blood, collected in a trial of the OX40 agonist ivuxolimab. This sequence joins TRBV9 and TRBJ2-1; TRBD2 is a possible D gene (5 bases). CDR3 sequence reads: CASSFSLSGEQFF. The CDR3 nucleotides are TGTGCCAGCAGCTTTTCTCTATCGGGAGAGCAGTTCTTC.